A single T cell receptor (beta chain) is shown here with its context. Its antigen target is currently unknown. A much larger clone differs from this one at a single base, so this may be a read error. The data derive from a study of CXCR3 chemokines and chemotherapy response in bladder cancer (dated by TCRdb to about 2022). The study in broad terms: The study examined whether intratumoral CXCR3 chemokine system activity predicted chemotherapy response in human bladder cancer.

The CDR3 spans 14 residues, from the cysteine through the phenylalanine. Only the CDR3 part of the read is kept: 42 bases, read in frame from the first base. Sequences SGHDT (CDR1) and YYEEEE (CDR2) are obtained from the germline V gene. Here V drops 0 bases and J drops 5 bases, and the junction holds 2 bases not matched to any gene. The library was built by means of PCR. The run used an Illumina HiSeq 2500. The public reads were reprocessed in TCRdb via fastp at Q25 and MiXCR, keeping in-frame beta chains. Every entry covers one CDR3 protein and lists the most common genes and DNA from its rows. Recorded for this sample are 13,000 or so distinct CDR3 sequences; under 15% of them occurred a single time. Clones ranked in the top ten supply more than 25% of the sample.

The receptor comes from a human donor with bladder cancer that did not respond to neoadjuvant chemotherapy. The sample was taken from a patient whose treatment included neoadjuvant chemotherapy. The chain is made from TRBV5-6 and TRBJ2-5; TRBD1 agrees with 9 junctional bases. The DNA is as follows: TGTGCCAGCAGCTTGGTCGACAGGGGGGAGACCCAGTACTTC. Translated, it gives CASSLVDRGETQYF.